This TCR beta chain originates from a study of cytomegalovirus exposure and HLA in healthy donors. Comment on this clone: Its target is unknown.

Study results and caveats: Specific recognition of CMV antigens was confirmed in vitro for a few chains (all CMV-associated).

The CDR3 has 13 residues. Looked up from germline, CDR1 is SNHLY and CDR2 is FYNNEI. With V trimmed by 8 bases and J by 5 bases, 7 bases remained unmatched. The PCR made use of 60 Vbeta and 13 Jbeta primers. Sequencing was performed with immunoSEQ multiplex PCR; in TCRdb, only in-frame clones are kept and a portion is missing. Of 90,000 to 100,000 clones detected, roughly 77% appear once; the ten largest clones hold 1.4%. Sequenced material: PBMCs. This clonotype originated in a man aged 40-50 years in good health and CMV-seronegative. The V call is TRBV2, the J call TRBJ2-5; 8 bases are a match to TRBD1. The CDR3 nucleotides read TGTGCCAGCGGACAGGGTGTTCCGGAGACCCAGTACTTC. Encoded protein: CASGQGVPETQYF.